This section outlines one T cell receptor (beta chain) sequence together with its context. Its target is not known. This CDR3 has 13 residues. V lost 2 bases and J lost 10, with 14 bases in between. CDR1 and CDR2 (germline): MNHNS, SASEGT. This entry belongs to a study of beta chain features in type 1 diabetes. Study results and caveats: Sampled from patients, naive, central memory and Treg TCRB repertoires appeared more similar than those sampled from healthy donors. Type 1 diabetes patients showed a moderate but significant shortening of TCRB CDR3s in all four CD4+ subsets. PCR may have favored shorter templates equally in patients and controls.

TCRB transcripts that were expressed got sequenced, as all of the isolated RNA had been reverse transcribed. Approximately 3.6 million reads, on average, came from each naive, central memory and regulatory T cell sample. The protocol was immunoSEQ multiplex PCR, while the TCRdb copy is restricted to in-frame clones and leaves out a portion. The table lists 600,000 or so clones, 11% to 15% of them singletons. Researchers reported sorting CD4+ naive, central memory, regulatory and stem cell-like memory cells via CD45RO/CCR7/CD25/CD127/CD95/CD27. This chain links TRBV6-1 with TRBJ1-1; D gene uncertain. The source of this sequence is a man younger than 35 with type 1 diabetes. The sequenced sample was naive CD4+ T cells from blood. The CDR3 loop reads CASSESGIGGAFF. The CDR3 DNA reads as TGTGCCAGCAGTGAATCGGGGATCGGAGGAGCTTTCTTT.